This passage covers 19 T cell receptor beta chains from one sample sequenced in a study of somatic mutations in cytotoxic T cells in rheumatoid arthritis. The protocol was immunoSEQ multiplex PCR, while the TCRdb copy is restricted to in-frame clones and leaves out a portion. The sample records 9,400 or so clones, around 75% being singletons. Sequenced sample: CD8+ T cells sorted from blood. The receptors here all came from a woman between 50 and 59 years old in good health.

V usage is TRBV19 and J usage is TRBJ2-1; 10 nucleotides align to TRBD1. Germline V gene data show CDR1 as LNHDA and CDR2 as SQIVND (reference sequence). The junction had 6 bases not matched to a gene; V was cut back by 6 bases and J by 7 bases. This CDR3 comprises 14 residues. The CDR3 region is CASRPDRGWNEQFF. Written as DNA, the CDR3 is TGTGCCAGTAGACCGGACAGGGGGTGGAATGAGCAGTTCTTC.

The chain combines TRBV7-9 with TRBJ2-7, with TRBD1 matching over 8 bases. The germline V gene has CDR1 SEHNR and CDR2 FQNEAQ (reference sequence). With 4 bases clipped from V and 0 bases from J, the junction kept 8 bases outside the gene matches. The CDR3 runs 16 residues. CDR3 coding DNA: TGTGCCAGCAGCTCCGCCCGACAGGGGAACTCCTACGAGCAGTACTTC. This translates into CASSSARQGNSYEQYF.

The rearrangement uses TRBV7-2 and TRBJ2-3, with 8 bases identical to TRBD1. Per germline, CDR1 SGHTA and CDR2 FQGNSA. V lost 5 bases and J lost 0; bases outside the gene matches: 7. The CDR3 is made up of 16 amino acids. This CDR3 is CASSEKGQVSTDTQYF. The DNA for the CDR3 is TGTGCCAGCAGCGAGAAGGGACAGGTCAGCACAGATACGCAGTATTTT.

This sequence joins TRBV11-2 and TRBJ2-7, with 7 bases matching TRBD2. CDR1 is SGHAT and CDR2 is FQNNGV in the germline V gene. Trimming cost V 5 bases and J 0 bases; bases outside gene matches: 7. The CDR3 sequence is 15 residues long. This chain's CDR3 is CASSRSGVPSYEQYF. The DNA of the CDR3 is TGTGCCAGCAGCAGGAGCGGGGTCCCCTCCTACGAGCAGTACTTC.

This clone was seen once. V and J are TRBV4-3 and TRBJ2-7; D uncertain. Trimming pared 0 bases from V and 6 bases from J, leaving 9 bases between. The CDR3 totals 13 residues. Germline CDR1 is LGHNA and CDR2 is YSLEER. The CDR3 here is CASSQDIPSEQYF. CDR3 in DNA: TGCGCCAGCAGCCAAGATATCCCCAGCGAGCAGTACTTC.

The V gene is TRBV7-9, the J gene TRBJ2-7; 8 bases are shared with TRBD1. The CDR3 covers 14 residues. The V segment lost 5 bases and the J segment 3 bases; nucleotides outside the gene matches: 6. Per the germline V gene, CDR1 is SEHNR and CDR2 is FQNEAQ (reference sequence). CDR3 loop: CASSPADRDYEQYF. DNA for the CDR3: TGTGCCAGCAGCCCGGCGGACAGGGACTACGAGCAGTACTTC. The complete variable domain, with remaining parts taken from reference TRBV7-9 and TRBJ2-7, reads DTGVSQNPRHKITKRGQNVTFRCDPISEHNRLYWYRQTLGQGPEFLTYFQNEAQLEKSRLLSDRFSAERPKGSFSTLEIQRTEQGDSAMYLCASSPADRDYEQYFGPGTRLTVT.

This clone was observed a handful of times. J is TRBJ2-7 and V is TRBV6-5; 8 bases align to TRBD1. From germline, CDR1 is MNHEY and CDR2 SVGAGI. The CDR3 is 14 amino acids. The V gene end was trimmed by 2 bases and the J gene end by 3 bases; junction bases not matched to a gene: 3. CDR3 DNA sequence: TGTGCCAGCAGTTACGGGACAGGAAACTACGAGCAGTACTTC. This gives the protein CASSYGTGNYEQYF.

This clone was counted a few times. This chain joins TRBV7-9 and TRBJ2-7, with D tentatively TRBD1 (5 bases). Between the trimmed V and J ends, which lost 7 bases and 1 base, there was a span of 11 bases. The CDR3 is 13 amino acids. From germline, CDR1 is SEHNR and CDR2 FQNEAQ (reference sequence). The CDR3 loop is CASNGHTSYEQYF. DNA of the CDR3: TGTGCCAGCAATGGACATACTTCCTACGAGCAGTACTTC.

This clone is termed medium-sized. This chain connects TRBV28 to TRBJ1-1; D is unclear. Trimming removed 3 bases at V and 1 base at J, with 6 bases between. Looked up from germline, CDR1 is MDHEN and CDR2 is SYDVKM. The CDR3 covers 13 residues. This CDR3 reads CASSFMSNTEAFF. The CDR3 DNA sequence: TGTGCCAGCAGTTTCATGTCGAACACTGAAGCTTTCTTT.

The CDR3 region has the DNA TGCGCCAGCACAAATTTAGAGGATACGCAGTATTTT. Amino acid sequence: CASTNLEDTQYF. The chain carries TRBV5-1 and TRBJ2-3; D uncertain. The V gene lost 6 bases and the J gene lost 6 bases, with 11 bases spanning the gap. CDR3 size: 12 residues. Germline-derived CDR1 and CDR2 are SGHRS and YFSETQ.

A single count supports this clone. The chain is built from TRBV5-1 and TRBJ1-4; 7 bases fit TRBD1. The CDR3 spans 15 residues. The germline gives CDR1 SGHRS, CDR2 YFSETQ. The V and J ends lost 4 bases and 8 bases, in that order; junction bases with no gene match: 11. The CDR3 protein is CASSTTTGIAEKLFF. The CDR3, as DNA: TGCGCCAGCAGCACAACGACAGGGATCGCGGAAAAACTGTTTTTT. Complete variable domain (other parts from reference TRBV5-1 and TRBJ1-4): KAGVTQTPRYLIKTRGQQVTLSCSPISGHRSVSWYQQTPGQGLQFLFEYFSETQRNKGNFPGRFSGRQFSNSRSEMNVSTLELGDSALYLCASSTTTGIAEKLFFGSGTQLSVL.

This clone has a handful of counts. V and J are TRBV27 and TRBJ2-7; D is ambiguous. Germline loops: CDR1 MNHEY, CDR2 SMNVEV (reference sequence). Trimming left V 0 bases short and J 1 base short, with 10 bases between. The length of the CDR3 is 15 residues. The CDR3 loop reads CASSLSFRLSYEQYF. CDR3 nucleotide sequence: TGTGCCAGCAGTTTATCGTTCCGGTTGTCCTACGAGCAGTACTTC.

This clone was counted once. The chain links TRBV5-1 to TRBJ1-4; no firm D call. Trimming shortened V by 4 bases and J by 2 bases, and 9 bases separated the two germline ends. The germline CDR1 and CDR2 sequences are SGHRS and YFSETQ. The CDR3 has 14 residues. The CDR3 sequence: CASSTVRTNEKLFF. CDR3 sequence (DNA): TGCGCCAGCAGCACCGTACGGACTAATGAAAAACTGTTTTTT.

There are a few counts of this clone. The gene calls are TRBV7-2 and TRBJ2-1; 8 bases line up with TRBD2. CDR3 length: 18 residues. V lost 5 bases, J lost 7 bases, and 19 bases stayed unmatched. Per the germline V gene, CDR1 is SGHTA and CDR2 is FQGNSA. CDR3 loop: CASSPRRGPAGALNEQFF. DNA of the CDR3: TGTGCCAGCAGCCCCCGGCGAGGGCCAGCGGGGGCACTAAATGAGCAGTTCTTC.

This CDR3 reads CASSQDPYSYEQYF. CDR3 DNA: TGCGCCAGCAGCCAAGACCCGTACTCCTACGAGCAGTACTTC. The chain couples TRBV4-3 to TRBJ2-7; D call uncertain. V was shortened by 0 bases and J by 0 bases, with 6 bases between the two germline ends. Germline V gives CDR1 LGHNA, CDR2 YSLEER. The length of the CDR3 is 14 residues.

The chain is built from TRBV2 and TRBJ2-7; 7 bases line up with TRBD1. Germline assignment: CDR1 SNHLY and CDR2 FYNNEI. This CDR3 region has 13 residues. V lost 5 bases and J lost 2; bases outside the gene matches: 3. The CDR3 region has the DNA TGTGCCAGCAGTTTAGGGACAGCCTACGAGCAGTACTTC. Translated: CASSLGTAYEQYF.

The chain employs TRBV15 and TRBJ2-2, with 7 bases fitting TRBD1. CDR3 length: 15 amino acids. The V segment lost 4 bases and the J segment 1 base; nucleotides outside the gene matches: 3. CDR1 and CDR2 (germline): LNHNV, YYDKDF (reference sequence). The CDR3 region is CATSTRQGNTGELFF. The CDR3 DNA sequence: TGTGCCACCAGCACAAGACAGGGGAACACCGGGGAGCTGTTTTTT.

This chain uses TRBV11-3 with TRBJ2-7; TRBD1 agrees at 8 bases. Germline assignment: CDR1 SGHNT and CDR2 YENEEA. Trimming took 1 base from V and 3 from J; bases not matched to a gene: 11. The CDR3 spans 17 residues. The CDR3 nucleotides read TGTGCCAGCAGCTTAGGCCTTCGGACAGGGACTGTCTACGAGCAGTACTTC. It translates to CASSLGLRTGTVYEQYF.

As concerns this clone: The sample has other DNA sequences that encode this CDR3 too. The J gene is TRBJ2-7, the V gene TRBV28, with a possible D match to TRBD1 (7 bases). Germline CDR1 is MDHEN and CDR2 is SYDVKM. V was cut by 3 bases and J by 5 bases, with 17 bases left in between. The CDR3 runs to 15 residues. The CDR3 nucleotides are TGTGCCAGCAGTTTCACTCAGGGGGGAGTTGACGAGCAGTACTTC. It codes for CASSFTQGGVDEQYF.